This TCR beta chain was sequenced for a study of neurological immune-mediated disorders. This clonotype was picked up many times. The V gene's germline CDR1 is MNHEY and CDR2 SVGEGT. There are 15 residues in the CDR3. V lost 5 bases, J lost 2 bases, and 14 bases lay in between. TCRdb re-analysed the 5' RACE reads in MiXCR, keeping a single row per CDR3 protein. There are around 15,000 distinct CDR3 sequences in the sample; approximately 8.7% occur only once, and more than 35% lies in the top ten. The chain links TRBV6-2 or TRBV6-3 to TRBJ2-3; unclear D gene. This receptor was identified in a man aged 50-60 years in good health. The specimen sequenced was CD8+ T cells from blood. CDR3 in amino acids: CASSKRIRATDTQYF. CDR3 bases: TGTGCCAGCAGTAAACGGATTAGGGCCACAGATACGCAGTATTTT.